This TCR beta chain was sequenced for a study of blood T cell repertoires in COVID-19. Study background: COVID-19 samples from acute and convalescent phases originated in the United States, Italy and Spain. PBMCs, B-cell-depleted T cells, or T cells provided the cDNA or gDNA that made up the material.

CDR1 SGHRS and CDR2 YFSETQ come from the germline V gene. The CDR3 covers 15 residues. V trimming: 3 bases; J trimming: 2 bases; junction bases outside the gene matches: 3. Data came from immunoSEQ multiplex PCR; TCRdb stores just in-frame clones and leaves some out. Among around 67,000 clones, around nine tenths were seen once, and the ten largest hold approximately 2%. The genes are TRBV5-1 and TRBJ1-3, with TRBD1 matching 9 bases. The sequence was collected from a woman older than 75 with active or convalescent COVID-19. The sample consisted of peripheral blood. The CDR3 sequence is CASSSGQGTGNTIYF. CDR3 nucleotides: TGCGCCAGCAGCTCCGGACAGGGGACTGGAAACACCATATATTTT.